The 9 T cell receptor beta chains below were found in one sample sequenced in a study of Graves' ophthalmopathy and Graves' hyperthyroidism. RNA transcripts were the source from which TCR beta CDR3 regions were amplified. Investigators did first-round RT-PCR with HTBI primers, then second-round multiplex PCR. MiXCR, run by TCRdb on the multiplex PCR reads, gives a single entry per CDR3 protein. The data hold 560,000 or so distinct CDR3 sequences, with under 40% observed a single time. The material sequenced was peripheral blood or thyroid tissue (not recorded which). The receptors come from an adult man with Graves' hyperthyroidism.

The rearrangement joins TRBV7-2 to TRBJ1-2; TRBD1 is a possible D gene (5 bases). CDR3 length: 13 amino acids. Per the germline V gene, CDR1 is SGHTA and CDR2 is FQGNSA. The ends were cut back, 3 bases at V and 10 bases at J, with 15 bases in the middle. CDR3 amino acids: CASSLAGRGDYTF. CDR3 sequence (DNA): TGTGCCAGCAGCTTGGCGGGACGGGGAGACTACACCTTC.

This clonotype was seen at least ten times. This sequence joins TRBV10-3 and TRBJ2-5; 7 nucleotides align to TRBD2. The CDR3 sequence is 16 residues long. The V segment lost 3 bases and the J segment 5 bases; nucleotides outside the gene matches: 12. The germline CDR1 and CDR2 sequences are ENHRY and SYGVKD. The CDR3 sequence: CAISDSRASGRETQYF. DNA for the CDR3: TGTGCCATCAGTGACAGTAGGGCTAGCGGACGGGAGACCCAGTACTTC.

The J gene is TRBJ1-6, the V gene TRBV2; a possible D gene is TRBD1 (5 bases). Trimming stripped 5 bases from V and 1 base from J, with 15 bases between. Per the germline V gene, CDR1 is SNHLY and CDR2 is FYNNEI. The CDR3 totals 17 residues. CDR3 sequence (DNA): TGTGCCAGCAGTCCACGACAGTCGAGGTCCTATAATTCACCCCTCCACTTT. Translating it yields CASSPRQSRSYNSPLHF. Combining the CDR3 with reference TRBV2 and TRBJ1-6 gives the whole variable domain EPEVTQTPSHQVTQMGQEVILRCVPISNHLYFYWYRQILGQKVEFLVSFYNNEISEKSEIFDDQFSVERPDGSNFTLKIRSTKLEDSAMYFCASSPRQSRSYNSPLHFGNGTRLTVT.

This clonotype was detected many times. The gene calls are TRBV20-1 and TRBJ1-2, with D perhaps matching TRBD1 (5 bases). The CDR3 is 14 amino acids. Germline CDR1 is DFQATT and CDR2 is SNEGSKA (reference sequence). The germline V and J ends were trimmed by 3 bases and 0 bases, with 11 bases remaining between them. The CDR3 sequence is CSARTTASNYGYTF. The CDR3 nucleotides read TGCAGTGCTAGGACGACAGCATCTAACTATGGCTACACCTTC.

V is TRBV10-1 and J is TRBJ1-4, with D possibly being TRBD1 (6 bases). The CDR3 has 15 amino acids. In germline, CDR1 is WNHNN, CDR2 SYGVQD (reference sequence). Trimming took off 6 bases at V and 5 bases at J, with 16 bases between the two ends. Here the CDR3 reads CASRPRGEENEKLFF. CDR3 DNA: TGCGCCAGCAGACCCAGGGGTGAGGAGAATGAAAAACTGTTTTTT.

This clonotype showed up just a few times. The J gene is TRBJ1-2, the V gene TRBV30, with no clear D. Germline assignment: CDR1 GTSNPN and CDR2 SVGIG (reference sequence). The CDR3 is made up of 11 amino acids. With 2 bases removed from V and 8 bases from J, the gap between germline ends came to 9 bases. This chain's CDR3 is CAWSLGPGYTF. The CDR3 DNA is TGTGCCTGGAGTCTCGGACCGGGCTACACCTTC.

This clonotype was found many times. The rearrangement joins TRBV19 to TRBJ1-1, with 7 bases fitting TRBD1. Germline CDR1 LNHDA, CDR2 SQIVND (reference sequence). V lost 5 bases, J lost 4 bases, and 7 bases stayed unmatched. The CDR3 extends over 14 amino acids. CDR3 nucleotide sequence: TGTGCCAGTAGTTCCAGGACAGGCGTCACTGAAGCTTTCTTT. Translation: CASSSRTGVTEAFF.

On this clonotype itself: This CDR3 fails to terminate in the conserved phenylalanine or tryptophan, so it likely reflects a read error. It is unclear where the CDR3 begins or ends on the DNA, so no DNA is shown, and the CDR3 is as TCRdb lists it. V is TRBV7-9 and J is TRBJ1-3; the D segment call TRBD1 is taken from the table without a DNA check. The V gene's germline CDR1 is SEHNR and CDR2 FQNEAQ (reference sequence). Both ends counted, the CDR3 spans 11 residues. CDR3 sequence reads: CASSLRGGPST.

This clonotype was seen many times. V usage is TRBV25-1 and J usage is TRBJ2-7, with D uncertain. Between the trimmed V and J ends, which lost 1 base and 7 bases, there was a span of 17 bases. The CDR3 is made up of 15 amino acids. Germline V gene sequence: CDR1 MGHDK, CDR2 SYGVNS. The CDR3 sequence: CASSESPIAVGEQYF. The CDR3 DNA sequence: TGTGCCAGCAGTGAATCTCCCATAGCTGTGGGGGAGCAGTACTTC.